Below, one T cell receptor beta chain is given with its context. This clonotype was observed a few times. Its antigen remains undetermined. Base qualities are missing; no much larger clone stands one base away. The record originates from a study of T-cell reconstitution after alpha-beta-depleted transplantation in children (dated by TCRdb to the mid-2010s). Regarding the study in general: Using TCR repertoire profiling, the study followed T-cell immune reconstitution in a quantitative way in children after TCRalphabeta/CD19-depleted allogeneic hematopoietic cell transplantation.

Libraries came from PCR. This sample was sequenced with an Illumina HiSeq 2500. TCR libraries were prepared with molecular barcoding, using unique molecular identifiers to normalize TCRbeta repertoire quantification. The public reads were run again by TCRdb, first through fastp at Q25 and then through MiXCR, and only productive beta chains were kept. Rows merge per CDR3 protein into single entries with the most common DNA and genes. The sample contains 300,000 or so distinct CDR3 sequences, around 9.6% of them found a single time. The ten largest clones add up to over 9% of the sample. Ends trimmed: V by 5 bases, J by 8 bases; bases unmatched to a gene: 6. From cysteine to phenylalanine, the CDR3 is 13 amino acids long. The CDR3 DNA has 39 bases and is translated from base 1.

The clonotype was recovered from a human donor who donated a stem cell graft to a child with SCID. This chain joins TRBV12-3 or TRBV12-4 to TRBJ1-2; a stretch of 9 junction bases matches TRBD1. Sequenced here: PBMCs from the stem cell graft donor, sampled from the stem cell graft. The CDR3 corresponds to CASSDRGSFGYTF. At the DNA level, the sequence is TGTGCCAGCAGTGACAGGGGGTCGTTCGGCTACACCTTC.